This section outlines one T cell receptor beta chain sequence together with its context. What antigen it recognizes has not been identified. No qualities accompany the bases; no much larger clone lies one base away. The sample is drawn from a study of beta chain features in type 1 diabetes (dated by TCRdb to 2016 to 2019). With regard to the full study: Mean age, gender distribution, total cell number and subset yield did not differ between patients and healthy donors. A total of 107,917,701 sorted cells were examined across all samples, and RNA yield correlated strongly with the number of cells per subset. The study compared the TCRB repertoires of sorted circulating CD4+ T cell subsets in recently diagnosed type 1 diabetes patients with those in matched healthy donors. Whereas all 28 donors provided naive and central memory subsets, regulatory and stem cell-like memory subsets were isolated from just 8 patients and roughly eight healthy donors.

All of the isolated RNA was reverse transcribed with the High Capacity cDNA Reverse Transcription Kit, so expressed TCRB transcripts were sequenced. Deep immunoSEQ sequencing was performed on naive, central memory and regulatory T cell samples, with an average of roughly 3.6 million total reads per sample. Sorted cells were lysed in RLT buffer, and RNA was extracted using DNase-treated RNeasy Micro or Mini kits according to cell number. To prevent cross-contamination, each cell subset was processed individually, whereas patient and healthy donor samples were processed jointly. The immunoSEQ multiplex PCR was used to amplify TCRB sequences from cDNA, yielding 87-bp fragments that span the CDR3 region. The amplicons were sequenced using the Illumina HiSeq platform. As for the original processing: PCR bias was computationally corrected using synthetic template baselines, reads within Hamming distance 2 were collapsed, and singletons that could not be merged were discarded. Reads were aligned to IMGT to assign V, D and J genes, CDR3 length, and insertions or deletions at six rearrangement sites. Within each subset, clonotype counts were normalized to the number of sorted cells before true diversity and Gini coefficients were calculated with the tcR R package. The overlap coefficient, calculated on TCRB nucleotide sequences, was used to quantify repertoire sharing. TCRdb provides this immuneACCESS table in a form limited to in-frame rearrangements. Some clones are lacking; in checked studies, under half of them reflect an unresolved V gene, and why the rest are absent is not known. V, J and clone size are taken as reported in that table, and D and trimming were inferred from the DNA itself. The sample table lists approximately 150,000 clones, approximately 10% of them with a count of one. The ten largest clonotypes hold almost 0.65% of the sample.

Broader findings and caveats from the paper: A moderate but significant shortening of TCRB CDR3 length was observed in type 1 diabetes patients in all four CD4+ subsets. Naive, central memory and regulatory TCRB repertoires appeared more similar among patients than among healthy donors. Patients with type 1 diabetes made fewer insertions and deleted more nucleotides at VDJ recombination sites, implying thymic rearrangement abnormalities. Shorter templates might have been favored by PCR, but patient and control samples were amplified and corrected together, so both groups would have been affected equally by any skew. Only small numbers of individuals were included in the HLA sub-analyses, which left unresolved whether HLA type had any influence on TCRB rearrangement. Sequencing cDNA rather than genomic DNA could over-represent highly expressing activated cells, although activation and CD3 levels did not differ between groups.

Each donor gave one peripheral blood draw, roughly 120 mL on average, collected into heparinised tubes. A BD FACSAria II and a panel including CD45RO, CCR7, CD25, CD127, CD95 and CD27 were used to sort naive, central memory, regulatory and stem cell-like memory CD4+ T cells. Purity was above 95% for every sorted population. PBMCs were isolated immediately by Lymphoprep density gradient centrifugation and stained directly without culture. So that batch effects would be minimized, each experiment stained and sorted samples in pairs, pairing one healthy donor with one patient. CDR1 SGHDN and CDR2 FVKESK were looked up in the germline V gene. The CDR3 contains 14 residues, cysteine and phenylalanine counted. The entry retains the CDR3 DNA only, 42 bases that are in frame from base 1. Trimming at the junction amounts to 4 bases on V and 2 bases on J, and the germline ends lie 8 bases apart.

Sequencing was performed on central memory CD4+ T cells from blood. The TCR sequence derives from a woman aged 40-49 years in good health. The chain links TRBV14 with TRBJ2-2, with the D gene uncertain. In nucleotides, the sequence is TGTGCCAGCAGCCTACTCCAAAACACCGGGGAGCTGTTTTTT. It translates as CASSLLQNTGELFF.